This passage covers 20 T cell receptor beta chains from one sample sequenced in a study of shared clonotypes between healthy human individuals. Only CD45RO-negative cells positively selected for CCR7 counted as naive CD8 cells, so terminally differentiated effector memory CD45RA+ cells were excluded. TCRdb's copy holds only in-frame clones and misses some; the assay was immunoSEQ multiplex PCR. Here the sample spans 700,000 to 950,000 clones, about 96% being singletons. Sequencing was done on a sample of naive CD8+ T cells sorted from blood. Receptors originate from a man aged 30 to 45 in good health.

This clone came up a few times. The rearrangement joins TRBV7-9 to TRBJ2-7; D remains ambiguous. The CDR3 has 14 amino acids. Germline assignment: CDR1 SEHNR and CDR2 FQNEAQ (reference sequence). Trimming took off 5 bases at V and 3 bases at J, with 14 bases between the two ends. DNA for the CDR3: TGTGCCAGCAGCGCCCCCAACAGTGACTACGAGCAGTACTTC. It translates to CASSAPNSDYEQYF.

This clone was counted once. V usage is TRBV6-4 and J usage is TRBJ2-1; the match to TRBD2 covers 11 bases. The CDR3 consists of 18 residues. The V segment lost 2 bases and the J segment 0 bases; nucleotides outside the gene matches: 6. Per germline, CDR1 MRHNA and CDR2 SNTAGT. CDR3 nucleotide sequence: TGTGCCAGCAGTGACACTAGCGGGAGAGGCCACTCCTACAATGAGCAGTTCTTC. Residues: CASSDTSGRGHSYNEQFF.

The chain combines TRBV29-1 with TRBJ2-7; D unresolved. The CDR3 has 12 amino acids. The V gene lost 6 bases and the J gene lost 4 bases, with 13 bases spanning the gap. Germline V CDR1 and CDR2: SQVTM, ANQGSEA. The CDR3 DNA follows: TGCAGCGTGAATTTCGACGGATACGAGCAGTACTTC. Its translation: CSVNFDGYEQYF.

The table lists this clone with a count of one. The chain has TRBV7-9 and TRBJ2-1; D is uncertain. The CDR3 has 15 residues. Germline V gene sequence: CDR1 SEHNR, CDR2 FQNEAQ (reference sequence). V lost 1 base and J 5 bases, leaving 12 bases between the germline ends. The CDR3 protein is CASSLVSMNHNEQFF. CDR3 coding DNA: TGTGCCAGCAGCTTAGTATCCATGAACCACAATGAGCAGTTCTTC. The variable domain in full, completed from reference TRBV7-9 and TRBJ2-1, reads DTGVSQNPRHKITKRGQNVTFRCDPISEHNRLYWYRQTLGQGPEFLTYFQNEAQLEKSRLLSDRFSAERPKGSFSTLEIQRTEQGDSAMYLCASSLVSMNHNEQFFGPGTRLTVL.

The rearrangement uses TRBV5-1 and TRBJ2-3, with D tentatively TRBD1 (5 bases). V lost 0 bases to trimming and J lost 2 bases, with 10 bases between them. The germline gives CDR1 SGHRS, CDR2 YFSETQ. The CDR3 runs to 15 residues. The CDR3: CASSLVGANTDTQYF. CDR3 in DNA: TGCGCCAGCAGCTTGGTAGGGGCGAACACAGATACGCAGTATTTT. Full variable domain (missing parts from reference TRBV5-1 and TRBJ2-3): KAGVTQTPRYLIKTRGQQVTLSCSPISGHRSVSWYQQTPGQGLQFLFEYFSETQRNKGNFPGRFSGRQFSNSRSEMNVSTLELGDSALYLCASSLVGANTDTQYFGPGTRLTVL.

The gene calls are TRBV9 and TRBJ2-1; D is unclear. The germline CDR1 and CDR2 sequences are SGDLS and YYNGEE. The CDR3 sequence is 15 residues long. V was pared by 0 bases and J by 3 bases, with 10 bases between. The chain's CDR3 is CASSVVGSDYNEQFF. The CDR3 DNA reads TGTGCCAGCAGCGTAGTAGGTAGTGACTACAATGAGCAGTTCTTC.

CDR3 region: CASSPRGDRVYNEQFF. In DNA, the CDR3 is TGTGCCAGCTCTCCCCGGGGTGACAGGGTCTACAATGAGCAGTTCTTC. The chain is built from TRBV18 and TRBJ2-1; TRBD1 matches 7 bases. The CDR3 extends over 16 amino acids. Germline CDR1 is KGHSH and CDR2 is LQKENI. With V trimmed by 6 bases and J by 3 bases, 11 bases remained unmatched.

V is TRBV7-9 and J is TRBJ2-5; TRBD2 matches 10 bases. Trimming cost V 6 bases and J 5 bases; bases outside gene matches: 6. The germline V gene encodes CDR1 SEHNR and CDR2 FQNEAQ (reference sequence). The CDR3 contains 14 residues. The CDR3 DNA is TGTGCCAGCAGTAGCCTAGCGGGAGATGAGACCCAGTACTTC. Translation gives CASSSLAGDETQYF.

The chain recombines TRBV13 with TRBJ2-5, with 10 bases matching TRBD2. Germline V gene sequence: CDR1 PRHDT, CDR2 FYEKMQ (reference sequence). Trimming at V came to 1 base and at J to 1 base, leaving 3 bases not matched to a gene. The CDR3 spans 16 residues. The CDR3 is CASSLVEREGQETQYF. The DNA of the CDR3 is TGTGCCAGCAGCTTAGTGGAGCGGGAGGGCCAAGAGACCCAGTACTTC.

The chain employs TRBV29-1 and TRBJ2-7; the match to TRBD2 covers 8 bases. This CDR3 region has 13 residues. CDR1 and CDR2 (germline): SQVTM, ANQGSEA. With V trimmed by 4 bases and J by 3 bases, 5 bases remained unmatched. CDR3 residues: CSVVGGDNYEQYF. CDR3 sequence (DNA): TGCAGCGTTGTCGGGGGGGACAACTACGAGCAGTACTTC.

The chain combines TRBV4-1 with TRBJ2-3, with unresolved D. This CDR3 contains 13 residues. The germline CDR1 and CDR2 sequences are MGHRA and YSYEKL. Trimming removed 1 base at V and 6 bases at J, with 8 bases between. The CDR3 DNA reads TGCGCCAGCAGCCAAGCCAAGTGGGATACGCAGTATTTT. Amino acid sequence: CASSQAKWDTQYF.

The rearrangement uses TRBV29-1 and TRBJ2-2; 13 bases map to TRBD2. The germline V gene encodes CDR1 SQVTM and CDR2 ANQGSEA. Unmatched junction bases numbered 17, after V lost 6 bases and J lost 16 bases. The CDR3 is 15 residues long. The CDR3 DNA follows: TGCAGCGTCGTTACCCCGGGGACTAGCGGGGACTTCGCGTTTTTT. Protein sequence: CSVVTPGTSGDFAFF.

The genes are TRBV29-1 and TRBJ2-7; 9 positions match TRBD2. This CDR3 contains 13 residues. The germline CDR1 and CDR2 sequences are SQVTM and ANQGSEA. V was pared by 6 bases and J by 4 bases, with 7 bases of the junction left unmatched. The CDR3 nucleotides read TGCAGCGTCCATCTTAGCGGGAGTTACGAGCAGTACTTC. This translates into CSVHLSGSYEQYF.

The chain carries TRBV27 and TRBJ2-1; D may match TRBD1 or TRBD2 (5 bases each). V was clipped by 6 bases and J by 4 bases, with 13 bases between them. Per the germline V gene, CDR1 is MNHEY and CDR2 is SMNVEV (reference sequence). CDR3 length: 14 residues. In nucleotides, the CDR3 is TGTGCCAGCAGCCCCGGGACGCCATACAATGAGCAGTTCTTC. Translating it yields CASSPGTPYNEQFF.

The J gene is TRBJ2-5, the V gene TRBV10-3; the match to TRBD1 covers 11 bases. The CDR3 is made up of 15 amino acids. The germline CDR1 and CDR2 sequences are ENHRY and SYGVKD. J was trimmed by 5 bases and V by 2 bases; bases with no gene match: 4. The CDR3 region has the DNA TGTGCCATCAGTGAGGGGACAGGGGGGTCGGAGACCCAGTACTTC. This translates into CAISEGTGGSETQYF.

Of note for this clone: In the same sample, other DNA sequences code for this CDR3. The rearrangement joins TRBV18 to TRBJ2-7; no firm D call. The CDR3 runs to 13 residues. The germline V gene encodes CDR1 KGHSH and CDR2 LQKENI. The V and J ends lost 0 bases and 4 bases respectively, with 7 bases between them. CDR3 sequence: CASSPPGSYEQYF. CDR3 DNA: TGTGCCAGCTCACCACCCGGTTCTTACGAGCAGTACTTC. The full variable domain, with the rest looked up from reference TRBV18 and TRBJ2-7, is NAGVMQNPRHLVRRRGQEARLRCSPMKGHSHVYWYRQLPEEGLKFMVYLQKENIIDESGMPKERFSAEFPKEGPSILRIQQVVRGDSAAYFCASSPPGSYEQYFGPGTRLTVT.

The chain combines TRBV6-6 with TRBJ2-7; possible D gene TRBD2, 6 bases. CDR3 size: 14 residues. CDR1 is MNHNY, CDR2 SVGAGI, per germline (reference sequence). With 4 bases removed from V and 3 bases from J, the gap between germline ends came to 13 bases. This chain's CDR3 is CASSFVGTRYEQYF. DNA for the CDR3: TGTGCCAGCAGTTTTGTCGGGACTCGCTACGAGCAGTACTTC.

This clone occurred once. V and J are TRBV14 and TRBJ2-3, with a tentative D call TRBD1 (6 bases). The length of the CDR3 is 15 residues. The V gene lost 0 bases and the J gene lost 4 bases, with 11 bases spanning the gap. The germline CDR1 and CDR2 sequences are SGHDN and FVKESK. CDR3 DNA: TGTGCCAGCAGCCAAGATACAGGGTCACCAGATACGCAGTATTTT. Its translation is CASSQDTGSPDTQYF.

The chain combines TRBV7-9 with TRBJ2-4; no clear D. This CDR3 has 14 residues. Germline CDR1 SEHNR, CDR2 FQNEAQ (reference sequence). V dropped 4 bases and J dropped 5 bases, with 12 bases sitting between them. DNA of the CDR3: TGTGCCAGCAGCTCCGAGGTTAGAGAAAACATTCAGTACTTC. Translation gives CASSSEVRENIQYF.

The V call is TRBV5-1, the J call TRBJ2-1; D uncertain. Trimming pared 1 base from V and 8 bases from J, leaving 16 bases between. Looked up from germline, CDR1 is SGHRS and CDR2 is YFSETQ. The length of the CDR3 is 15 residues. Here the CDR3 DNA reads TGCGCCAGCAGCTTGACAGTTTCCTTGGTCGATGAGCAGTTCTTC. Its protein product is CASSLTVSLVDEQFF.